This T cell receptor (beta chain) emerged from a study of PD-L1 blockade in urothelial cancer. Study at large: Across blood samples, T cells had a median count of about 140,000. Study-wide results and limits: More expansion of tumor-associated blood clones, seen at 3 weeks, marked durable-benefit patients.

Clones were read by immunoSEQ multiplex PCR, and TCRdb kept only the in-frame ones, dropping some. Among 86,000 or so clones listed, 70% to 90% were seen once. Turning to this clone: Its cognate antigen is unknown.

Germline V lookup: CDR1 SGHTA, CDR2 FQGNSA. The CDR3 contains 17 residues. V gave up 0 bases and J gave up 0 bases, with 12 bases separating them. Time point reported: pretreatment peripheral blood. The patients had locally advanced or metastatic urothelial carcinoma. All patients handed over anywhere from 1 to 8 samples, pretreatment and on-treatment. V usage is TRBV7-2 and J usage is TRBJ1-3; D is unclear. The TCR originated in a man in his sixties with urothelial cancer. The source was PBMCs, collected around atezolizumab (anti-PD-L1) treatment. The CDR3 nucleotides are TGTGCCAGCAGCTTAGCGCTAGGTTTAAGCTCTGGAAACACCATATATTTT. Encoded protein: CASSLALGLSSGNTIYF.